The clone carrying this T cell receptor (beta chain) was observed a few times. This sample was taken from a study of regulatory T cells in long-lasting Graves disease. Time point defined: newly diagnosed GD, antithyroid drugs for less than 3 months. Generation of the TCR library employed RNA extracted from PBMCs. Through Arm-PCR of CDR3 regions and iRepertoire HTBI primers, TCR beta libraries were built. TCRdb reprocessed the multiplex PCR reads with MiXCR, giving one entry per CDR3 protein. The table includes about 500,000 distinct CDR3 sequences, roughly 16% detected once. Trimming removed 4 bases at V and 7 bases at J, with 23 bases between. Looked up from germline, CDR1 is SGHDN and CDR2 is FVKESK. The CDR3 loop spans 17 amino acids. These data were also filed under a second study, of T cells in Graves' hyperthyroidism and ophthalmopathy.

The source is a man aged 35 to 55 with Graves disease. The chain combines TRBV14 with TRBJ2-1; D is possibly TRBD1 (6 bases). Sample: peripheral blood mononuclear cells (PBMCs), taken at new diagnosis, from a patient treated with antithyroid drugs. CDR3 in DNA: TGTGCCAGCAGCCCTTCAGGGGCCTCCCTCCTCTGGAATGAGCAGTTCTTC. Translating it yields CASSPSGASLLWNEQFF.